This T cell receptor (beta chain) was sequenced in a study of blood T cells in healthy people across ages. Together with a sample-barcoded 5' primer, a J-beta primer mix was included in a second PCR lasting about 7 to 12 cycles. A template-switch adaptor that had 12 random nucleotides put a tag on each cDNA molecule. From the 5' RACE reads, TCRdb called clonotypes with MiXCR, one entry per CDR3 protein. The sample records around 650,000 distinct CDR3 sequences, around 38% being singletons. Trimming removed 5 bases from V and 4 bases from J; junction bases left unmatched: 5. The CDR3 loop spans 12 amino acids. Germline assignment: CDR1 DFQATT and CDR2 SNEGSKA (reference sequence). This clonotype has at least ten counts. There were at least 5.5 micrograms of total RNA extracted from every sample.

The origin of this receptor is an elderly man in good health. The V and J genes are TRBV20-1 and TRBJ2-7, with 7 bases fitting TRBD1. Sequenced material: blood. In nucleotides, the CDR3 is TGCAGTGCTGTAGGGGGCGGGTACGAGCAGTACTTC. Amino acids: CSAVGGGYEQYF.